The following is a T cell receptor beta chain sequence with its context. Assay used: immunoSEQ multiplex PCR; TCRdb lists only in-frame clones, some missing. This table has around 99,000 clones, 60% to 85% appearing once. V gave up 0 bases and J gave up 0 bases, with 8 bases separating them. The CDR3 consists of 15 residues. CDR1 and CDR2 (germline): SGHRS, YFSETQ. This specimen comes from a study of blood T cell repertoires in COVID-19. This TCR was sampled from a man between 65 and 85 years old with acute or convalescent COVID-19. Sequenced material: peripheral blood. The rearrangement uses TRBV5-1 and TRBJ2-3; D gene uncertain. The CDR3, as DNA: TGCGCCAGCAGCTTGGACGGAGCTAGCACAGATACGCAGTATTTT. Translation: CASSLDGASTDTQYF.